This T cell receptor (beta chain) was recovered during a study of beta chain features in type 1 diabetes. Study conclusions and caveats: The naive, central memory and Treg TCRB repertoires of patients appeared to be more similar to one another than those of healthy donors. A potential PCR bias toward shorter templates would be equal in patient and control samples. TCRB CDR3s were moderately but significantly shorter in Type 1 diabetes patients in all four CD4+ subsets.

It was one heparinised blood draw, averaging about 116 mL, that each donor gave. The purity of all sorted populations exceeded 95%. Reverse transcription of all isolated RNA meant that expressed TCRB transcripts were sequenced. Clones were read by immunoSEQ multiplex PCR, and TCRdb kept only the in-frame ones, dropping some. The sample holds about 160,000 clones; roughly 60% are singletons and the top ten take about 0.089%. With regard to this clone: Its specificity is unknown.

V lost 3 bases to trimming and J lost 7 bases; unmatched junction nucleotides: 5. Germline V lookup: CDR1 MNHEY, CDR2 SMNVEV (reference sequence). This CDR3 contains 14 residues. The rearrangement links TRBV27 to TRBJ2-2; 7 positions agree with TRBD1. The source of this sequence is a man younger than 40 with type 1 diabetes. The sequencing sample was made of naive CD4+ T cells from blood. In DNA, the CDR3 is TGTGCCAGCAGTTTGAGGGGGCTTGTCGGGGAGCTGTTTTTT. Encoded protein: CASSLRGLVGELFF.